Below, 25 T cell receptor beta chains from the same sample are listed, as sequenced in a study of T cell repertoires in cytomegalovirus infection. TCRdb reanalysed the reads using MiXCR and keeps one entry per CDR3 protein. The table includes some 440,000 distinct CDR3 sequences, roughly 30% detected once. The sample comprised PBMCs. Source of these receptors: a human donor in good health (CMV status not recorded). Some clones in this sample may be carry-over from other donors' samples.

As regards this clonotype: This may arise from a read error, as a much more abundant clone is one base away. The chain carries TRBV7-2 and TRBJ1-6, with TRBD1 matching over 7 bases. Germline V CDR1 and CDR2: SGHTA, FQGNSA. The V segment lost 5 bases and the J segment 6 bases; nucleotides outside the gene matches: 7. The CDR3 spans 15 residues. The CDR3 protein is CASSGQAHCNSPLHF. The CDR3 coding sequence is TGTGCCAGCAGCGGACAGGCGCACTGTAATTCACCCCTCCACTTT.

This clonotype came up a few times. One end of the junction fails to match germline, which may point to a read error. The CDR3 sequence is CASSWGGVTDTQYF. Written as DNA, the CDR3 is TGTGCTAGCAGCTGGGGGGGGGTCACAGATACGCAGTATTTT. The J gene is TRBJ2-3, the V gene TRBV7-7; TRBD2 agrees at 7 bases. Germline V gene data show CDR1 as SSHAT and CDR2 as FNYEAQ (reference sequence). The CDR3 totals 14 residues.

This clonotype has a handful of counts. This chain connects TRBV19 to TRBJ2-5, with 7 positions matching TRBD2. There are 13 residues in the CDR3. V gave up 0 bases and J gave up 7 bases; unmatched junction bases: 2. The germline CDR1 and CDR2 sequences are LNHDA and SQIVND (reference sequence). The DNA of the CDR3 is TGTGCCAGTAGTATAGAAAAGCGGGGGACCCAGTACTTC. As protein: CASSIEKRGTQYF.

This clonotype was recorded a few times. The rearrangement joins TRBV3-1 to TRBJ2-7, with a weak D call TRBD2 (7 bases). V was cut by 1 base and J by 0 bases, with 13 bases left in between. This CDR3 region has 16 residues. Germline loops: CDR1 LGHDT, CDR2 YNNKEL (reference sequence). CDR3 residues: CASSQAGGGLSYEQYF. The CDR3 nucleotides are TGTGCCAGCAGCCAAGCAGGCGGGGGCCTCTCCTACGAGCAGTACTTC.

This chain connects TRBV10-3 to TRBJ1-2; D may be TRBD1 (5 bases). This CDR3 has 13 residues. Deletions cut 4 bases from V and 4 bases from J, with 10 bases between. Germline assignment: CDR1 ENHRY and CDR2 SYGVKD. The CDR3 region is CAISADRGYGYTF. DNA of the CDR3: TGTGCCATCAGTGCCGACAGAGGCTATGGCTACACCTTC.

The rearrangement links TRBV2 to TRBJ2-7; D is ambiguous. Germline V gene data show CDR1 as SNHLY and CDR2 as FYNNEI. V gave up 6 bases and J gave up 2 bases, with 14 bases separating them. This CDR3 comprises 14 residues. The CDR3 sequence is CASRGPQVTYEQYF. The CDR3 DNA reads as TGTGCCAGCAGGGGCCCCCAGGTGACCTACGAGCAGTACTTC.

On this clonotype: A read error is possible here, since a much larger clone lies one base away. In DNA, the CDR3 is TGTGCCAGCAGCTCCGGACCACCTACAGGGACCCAGTACTTC. This gives the protein CASSSGPPTGTQYF. The rearrangement links TRBV11-2 to TRBJ2-5; D may be TRBD1 (5 bases). The germline V gene encodes CDR1 SGHAT and CDR2 FQNNGV. Trimming took 4 bases from V and 7 from J, leaving 16 bases between them. CDR3 length: 14 residues.

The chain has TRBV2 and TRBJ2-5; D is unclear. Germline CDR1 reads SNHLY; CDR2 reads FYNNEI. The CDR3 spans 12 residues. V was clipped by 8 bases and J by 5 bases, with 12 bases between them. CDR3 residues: CASSRTLETQYF. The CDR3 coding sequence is TGTGCCAGCTCCAGGACCTTGGAGACCCAGTACTTC.

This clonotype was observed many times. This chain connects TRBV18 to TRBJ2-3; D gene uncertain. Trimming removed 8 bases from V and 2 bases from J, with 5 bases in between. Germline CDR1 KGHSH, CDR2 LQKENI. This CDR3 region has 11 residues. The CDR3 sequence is CASSPTDTQYF. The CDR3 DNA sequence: TGTGCCAGCAGCCCCACAGATACGCAGTATTTT. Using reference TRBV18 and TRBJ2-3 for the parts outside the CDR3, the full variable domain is NAGVMQNPRHLVRRRGQEARLRCSPMKGHSHVYWYRQLPEEGLKFMVYLQKENIIDESGMPKERFSAEFPKEGPSILRIQQVVRGDSAAYFCASSPTDTQYFGPGTRLTVL.

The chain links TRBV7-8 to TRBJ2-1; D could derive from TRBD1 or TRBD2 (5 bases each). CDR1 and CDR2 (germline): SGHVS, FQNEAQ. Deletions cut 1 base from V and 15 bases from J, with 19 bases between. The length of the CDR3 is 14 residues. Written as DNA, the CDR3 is TGTGCCAGCAGCTTAGACGATTCCGGGACCAAGCGGTTCTTC. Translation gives CASSLDDSGTKRFF.

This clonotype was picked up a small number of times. The CDR3 here is CASSYWRNEKLFF. The CDR3 DNA follows: TGTGCCAGCAGTTATTGGCGTAATGAAAAACTGTTTTTT. The V call is TRBV6-6, the J call TRBJ1-4; no clear D gene. With 3 bases removed from V and 4 bases from J, the gap between germline ends came to 6 bases. This CDR3 is built from 13 residues. The germline gives CDR1 MNHNY, CDR2 SVGAGI (reference sequence).

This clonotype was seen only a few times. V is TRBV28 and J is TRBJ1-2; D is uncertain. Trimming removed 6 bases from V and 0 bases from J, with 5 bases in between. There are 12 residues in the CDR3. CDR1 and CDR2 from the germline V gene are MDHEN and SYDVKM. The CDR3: CASSNSNYGYTF. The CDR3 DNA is TGTGCCAGCAGCAACTCTAACTATGGCTACACCTTC.

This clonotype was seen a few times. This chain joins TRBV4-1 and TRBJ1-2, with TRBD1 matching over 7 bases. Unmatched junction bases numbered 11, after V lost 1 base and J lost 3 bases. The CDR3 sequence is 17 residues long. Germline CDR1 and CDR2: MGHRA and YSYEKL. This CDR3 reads CASSQVTGQPSYYGYTF. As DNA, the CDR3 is TGCGCCAGCAGCCAAGTGACGGGACAGCCTTCTTACTATGGCTACACCTTC.

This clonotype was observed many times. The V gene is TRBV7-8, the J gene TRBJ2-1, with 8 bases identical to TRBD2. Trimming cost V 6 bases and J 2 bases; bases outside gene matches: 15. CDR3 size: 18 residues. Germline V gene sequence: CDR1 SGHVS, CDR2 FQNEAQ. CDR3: CASRSNPGGRATYNEQFF. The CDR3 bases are TGTGCCAGCAGATCAAATCCGGGGGGGCGTGCCACCTACAATGAGCAGTTCTTC.

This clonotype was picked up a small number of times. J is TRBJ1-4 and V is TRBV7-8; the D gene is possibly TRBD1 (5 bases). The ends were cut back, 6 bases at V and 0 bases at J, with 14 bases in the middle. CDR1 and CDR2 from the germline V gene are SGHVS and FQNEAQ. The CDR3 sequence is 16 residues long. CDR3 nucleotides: TGTGCCAGCAGTTCCCTTGGGGGAGCAACTAATGAAAAACTGTTTTTT. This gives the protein CASSSLGGATNEKLFF.

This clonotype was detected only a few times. CDR3 sequence: CASSPTGRYNEQFF. CDR3 in DNA: TGTGCCAGCAGTCCGACAGGGCGCTACAATGAGCAGTTCTTC. The rearrangement joins TRBV6-2 or TRBV6-3 to TRBJ2-1, with 7 nucleotides matching TRBD1. The V gene's germline CDR1 is MNHEY and CDR2 SVGEGT. The CDR3 length is 14 residues. The V gene end was trimmed by 5 bases and the J gene end by 3 bases; junction bases not matched to a gene: 4.

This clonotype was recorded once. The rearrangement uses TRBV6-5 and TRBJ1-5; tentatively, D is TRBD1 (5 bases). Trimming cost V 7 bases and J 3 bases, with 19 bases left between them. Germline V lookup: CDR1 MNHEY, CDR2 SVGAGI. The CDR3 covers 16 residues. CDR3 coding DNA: TGTGCCAGCACCCTAGGTGGGGAGGGGCCCAATCAGCCCCAGCATTTT. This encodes CASTLGGEGPNQPQHF.

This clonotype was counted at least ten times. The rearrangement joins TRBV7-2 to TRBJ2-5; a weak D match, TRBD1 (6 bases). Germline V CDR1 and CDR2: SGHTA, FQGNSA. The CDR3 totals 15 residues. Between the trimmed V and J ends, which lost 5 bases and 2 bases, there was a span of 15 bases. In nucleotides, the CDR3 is TGTGCCAGCAGCCATACGGACAGATCTCAAGAGACCCAGTACTTC. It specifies CASSHTDRSQETQYF.

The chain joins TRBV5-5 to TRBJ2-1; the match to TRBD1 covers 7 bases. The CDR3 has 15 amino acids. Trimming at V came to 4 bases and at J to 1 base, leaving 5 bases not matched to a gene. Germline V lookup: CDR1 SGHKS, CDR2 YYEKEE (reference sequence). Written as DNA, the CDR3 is TGTGCCAGCAGCGTAGACAGGGTGTCCTACAATGAGCAGTTCTTC. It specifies CASSVDRVSYNEQFF.

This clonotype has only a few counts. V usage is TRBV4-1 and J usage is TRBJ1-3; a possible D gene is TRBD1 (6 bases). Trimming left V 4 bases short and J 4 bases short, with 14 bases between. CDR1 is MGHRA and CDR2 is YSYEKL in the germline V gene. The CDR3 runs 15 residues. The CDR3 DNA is TGCGCCAGCAGCCCCGTTCCCGGGGGCGGAAACACCATATATTTT. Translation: CASSPVPGGGNTIYF.

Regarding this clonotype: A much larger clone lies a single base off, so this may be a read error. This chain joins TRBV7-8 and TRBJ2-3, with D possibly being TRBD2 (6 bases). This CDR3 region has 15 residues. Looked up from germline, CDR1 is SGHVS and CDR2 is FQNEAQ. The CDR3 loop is CANSLVGTSTDTQYF. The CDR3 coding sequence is TGTGCCAACAGCTTAGTTGGGACTTCCACAGATACGCAGTATTTT.

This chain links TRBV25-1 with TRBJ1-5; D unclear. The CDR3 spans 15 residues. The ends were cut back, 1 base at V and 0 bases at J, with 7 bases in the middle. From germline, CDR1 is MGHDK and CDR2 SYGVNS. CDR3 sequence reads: CASSEFGNSNQPQHF. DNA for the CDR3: TGTGCCAGCAGTGAATTTGGGAATAGCAATCAGCCCCAGCATTTT.

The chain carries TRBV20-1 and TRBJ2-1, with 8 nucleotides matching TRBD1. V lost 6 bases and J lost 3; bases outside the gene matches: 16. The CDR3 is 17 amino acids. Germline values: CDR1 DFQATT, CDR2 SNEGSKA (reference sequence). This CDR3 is CSARRERQGFRYNEQFF. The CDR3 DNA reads TGCAGTGCCCGAAGGGAGAGACAGGGGTTTCGCTACAATGAGCAGTTCTTC.

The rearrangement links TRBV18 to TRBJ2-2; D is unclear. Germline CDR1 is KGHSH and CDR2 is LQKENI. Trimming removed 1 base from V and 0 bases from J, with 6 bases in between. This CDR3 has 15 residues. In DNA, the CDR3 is TGTGCCAGCTCACCACGCGAGTCGAACACCGGGGAGCTGTTTTTT. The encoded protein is CASSPRESNTGELFF.

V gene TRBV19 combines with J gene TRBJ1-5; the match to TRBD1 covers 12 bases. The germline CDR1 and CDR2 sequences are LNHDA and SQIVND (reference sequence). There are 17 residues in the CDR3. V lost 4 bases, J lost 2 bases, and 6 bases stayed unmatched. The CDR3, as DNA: TGTGCCAGTAGTACCTTCGGGACAGGGGGCGGCAATCAGCCCCAGCATTTT. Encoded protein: CASSTFGTGGGNQPQHF. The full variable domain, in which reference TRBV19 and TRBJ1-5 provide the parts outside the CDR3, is DGGITQSPKYLFRKEGQNVTLSCEQNLNHDAMYWYRQDPGQGLRLIYYSQIVNDFQKGDIAEGYSVSREKKESFPLTVTSAQKNPTAFYLCASSTFGTGGGNQPQHFGDGTRLSIL.